Below are 15 T cell receptor beta chains sequenced from a single sample in a study of siplizumab effects on memory and regulatory T cells. TCRdb keeps only in-frame clones here, not all; method: immunoSEQ multiplex PCR. The sample contains roughly 100,000 clones, 85% to 95% of which appear only once. The sample taken for sequencing was CD4+ T cells sorted from blood. All receptors derive from a human donor in good health.

The V gene is TRBV30, the J gene TRBJ2-1; D remains unclear. CDR3 length equals 12 residues. The V gene lost 4 bases and the J gene lost 5 bases, with 9 bases spanning the gap. Germline V lookup: CDR1 GTSNPN, CDR2 SVGIG (reference sequence). CDR3 amino acids: CAWKGGDNEQFF. CDR3 bases: TGTGCCTGGAAGGGTGGGGACAATGAGCAGTTCTTC.

This clone was observed once. The V call is TRBV6-5, the J call TRBJ1-5, with TRBD1 identical over 9 bases. V lost 6 bases, J lost 5 bases, and 8 bases stayed unmatched. Germline V gene lookup returns CDR1 MNHEY and CDR2 SVGAGI. There are 15 residues in the CDR3. The CDR3 sequence: CASSQTGGAYQPQHF. The CDR3 DNA reads as TGTGCCAGCAGCCAAACAGGGGGCGCGTATCAGCCCCAGCATTTT.

This clone was seen a handful of times. The chain combines TRBV2 with TRBJ1-4; perhaps TRBD1 as D (6 bases). The V end was cut by 6 bases, the J end by 4 bases, with 12 bases between. CDR1 is SNHLY, CDR2 FYNNEI, per germline. This CDR3 region has 14 residues. DNA of the CDR3: TGTGCCAGCAGAGTACAGGGCCTTAATGAAAAACTGTTTTTT. Amino acid sequence: CASRVQGLNEKLFF.

The CDR3 DNA sequence: TGCAGCGTTGGTATGGGAGGCGAGTTCTACAATGAGCAGTTCTTC. Translation gives CSVGMGGEFYNEQFF. The chain uses TRBV29-1 and TRBJ2-1, with a weak D call TRBD2 (6 bases). Trimming took off 4 bases at V and 3 bases at J, with 16 bases between the two ends. The CDR3 has 15 amino acids. CDR1 and CDR2 (germline): SQVTM, ANQGSEA.

The chain links TRBV10-3 to TRBJ1-1; no clear D gene. Trimming took 3 bases from V and 0 from J, leaving 8 bases between them. Looked up from germline, CDR1 is ENHRY and CDR2 is SYGVKD. CDR3 size: 14 residues. CDR3 DNA: TGTGCCATCAGTGAAGGGAAAATGAACACTGAAGCTTTCTTT. It codes for CAISEGKMNTEAFF.

Turning to this clone: The same CDR3 also results from other DNA sequences found in this sample. The genes are TRBV5-4 and TRBJ2-5; TRBD1 matches 7 bases. Germline values: CDR1 SGHNT, CDR2 YYREEE (reference sequence). There are 13 residues in the CDR3. Trimming took 2 bases from V and 3 from J; bases not matched to a gene: 1. The CDR3 DNA follows: TGTGCCAGCAGCTTAGACAGGGAAGAGACCCAGTACTTC. Translation: CASSLDREETQYF.

The chain couples TRBV28 to TRBJ1-5, with 8 bases aligning to TRBD1. CDR3 size: 13 residues. The V segment lost 7 bases and the J segment 6 bases; nucleotides outside the gene matches: 5. CDR1 and CDR2 (germline): MDHEN, SYDVKM. The CDR3: CASKTGVGQPQHF. The DNA of the CDR3 is TGTGCCAGCAAGACAGGGGTCGGTCAGCCCCAGCATTTT.

The chain joins TRBV6-1 to TRBJ1-5, with 9 bases fitting TRBD1. The trim removed 1 base at V and 7 bases at J, leaving 11 bases unmatched. Per germline, CDR1 MNHNS and CDR2 SASEGT. CDR3 length: 17 residues. CDR3 coding DNA: TGTGCCAGCAGTGAAGTAGGAACAGGGGGCGCTTTCCAGCCCCAGCATTTT. Translation: CASSEVGTGGAFQPQHF.

The V gene is TRBV5-1, the J gene TRBJ2-1; TRBD2 aligns across 7 bases. CDR1 is SGHRS, CDR2 YFSETQ, per germline. This CDR3 is built from 16 residues. V lost 4 bases, J lost 4 bases, and 11 bases stayed unmatched. The CDR3 DNA reads TGCGCCAGCAGCGGGTCAAGCGGGGCGGTTTACAATGAGCAGTTCTTC. Translation gives CASSGSSGAVYNEQFF.

This chain joins TRBV2 and TRBJ1-3; D remains unclear. From germline, CDR1 is SNHLY and CDR2 FYNNEI. With 1 base removed from V and 4 bases from J, the gap between germline ends came to 5 bases. This CDR3 has 13 amino acids. CDR3 loop: CASSEGVGNTIYF. CDR3 bases: TGTGCCAGCAGTGAAGGGGTCGGAAACACCATATATTTT.

Points on this clone: The sample holds other DNA sequences that translate to the same CDR3. This sequence joins TRBV7-2 and TRBJ2-7; 8 positions agree with TRBD1. The CDR3 is 13 residues long. From germline, CDR1 is SGHTA and CDR2 FQGNSA. The trim removed 1 base at V and 4 bases at J, leaving 0 bases unmatched. The CDR3 loop is CASSLDRGYEQYF. The CDR3 DNA follows: TGTGCCAGCAGCTTAGACAGGGGGTACGAGCAGTACTTC. The full variable domain, its missing parts supplied by reference TRBV7-2 and TRBJ2-7, is GAGVSQSPSNKVTEKGKDVELRCDPISGHTALYWYRQSLGQGLEFLIYFQGNSAPDKSGLPSDRFSAERTGGSVSTLTIQRTQQEDSAVYLCASSLDRGYEQYFGPGTRLTVT.

The chain employs TRBV18 and TRBJ1-6; D is uncertain. V gave up 5 bases and J gave up 0 bases, with 11 bases separating them. Germline loops: CDR1 KGHSH, CDR2 LQKENI. The CDR3 is 16 amino acids. The CDR3 sequence is CASSSSRSSYNSPLHF. CDR3 in DNA: TGTGCCAGCTCATCGAGTAGGTCCTCCTATAATTCACCCCTCCACTTT.

This chain links TRBV5-1 with TRBJ2-1; TRBD2 aligns across 10 bases. V shed 2 bases and J 9 bases; nucleotides not matched to a gene: 11. Germline values: CDR1 SGHRS, CDR2 YFSETQ. The CDR3 contains 16 residues. The CDR3 loop reads CASSFRASGGMGEQFF. As DNA, the CDR3 is TGCGCCAGCAGCTTTCGTGCTAGCGGGGGCATGGGTGAGCAGTTCTTC.

The V and J genes are TRBV7-2 and TRBJ2-3, with D possibly being TRBD2 (6 bases). The germline gives CDR1 SGHTA, CDR2 FQGNSA. This CDR3 has 16 amino acids. Trimming removed 5 bases from V and 2 bases from J, with 17 bases in between. The CDR3 here is CASSRAGLAITDTQYF. CDR3 coding DNA: TGTGCCAGCAGCCGGGCGGGGCTAGCCATCACAGATACGCAGTATTTT.

This chain connects TRBV5-4 to TRBJ2-1; TRBD2 aligns across 10 bases. The length of the CDR3 is 15 residues. J was trimmed by 5 bases and V by 0 bases; bases with no gene match: 2. Per the germline V gene, CDR1 is SGHNT and CDR2 is YYREEE (reference sequence). CDR3 region: CASSLAGLADNEQFF. CDR3 nucleotide sequence: TGTGCCAGCAGCTTGGCCGGACTAGCGGACAATGAGCAGTTCTTC.